This T cell receptor beta chain was obtained from a study of T cells after posttransplantation cyclophosphamide. Cells defined as naive were viable CD3+CD4+ or CD3+CD8+ and CCR7+CD45RA+CD45RO-CD95-CD27+CD28+. Produced via immunoSEQ multiplex PCR; TCRdb's table is partial and in-frame only. The table shows over 20,000 clones, with 97% occurring only once. The V and J ends lost 8 bases and 1 base respectively, with 11 bases between them. CDR3 length equals 13 residues. Germline CDR1 and CDR2: ENHRY and SYGVKD. The sample consisted of naive CD4+ T cells sorted from PBMCs. This receptor was taken from a man aged 45-65 years in good health, CMV-negative, and a related stem cell transplant donor. The V call is TRBV10-3, the J call TRBJ1-1; D uncertain. The CDR3 coding sequence is TGTGCCATCCGGGGAGACGCGAACACTGAAGCTTTCTTT. Protein sequence: CAIRGDANTEAFF.